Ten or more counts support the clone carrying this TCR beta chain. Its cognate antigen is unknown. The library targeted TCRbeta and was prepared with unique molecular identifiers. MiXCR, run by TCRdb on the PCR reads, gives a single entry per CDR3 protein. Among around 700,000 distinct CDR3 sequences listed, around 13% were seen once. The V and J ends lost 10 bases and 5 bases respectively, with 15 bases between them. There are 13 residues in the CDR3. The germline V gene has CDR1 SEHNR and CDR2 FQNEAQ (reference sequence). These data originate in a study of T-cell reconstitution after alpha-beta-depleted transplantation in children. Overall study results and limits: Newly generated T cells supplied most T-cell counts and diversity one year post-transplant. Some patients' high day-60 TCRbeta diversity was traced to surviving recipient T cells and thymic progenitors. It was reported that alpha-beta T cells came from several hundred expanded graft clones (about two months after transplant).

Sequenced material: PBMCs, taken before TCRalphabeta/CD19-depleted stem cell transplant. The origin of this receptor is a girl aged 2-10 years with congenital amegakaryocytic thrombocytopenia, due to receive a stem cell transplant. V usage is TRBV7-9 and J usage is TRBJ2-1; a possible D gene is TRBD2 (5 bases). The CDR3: CAISPGIDNEQFF. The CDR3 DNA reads TGTGCCATTTCCCCGGGAATAGACAATGAGCAGTTCTTC.